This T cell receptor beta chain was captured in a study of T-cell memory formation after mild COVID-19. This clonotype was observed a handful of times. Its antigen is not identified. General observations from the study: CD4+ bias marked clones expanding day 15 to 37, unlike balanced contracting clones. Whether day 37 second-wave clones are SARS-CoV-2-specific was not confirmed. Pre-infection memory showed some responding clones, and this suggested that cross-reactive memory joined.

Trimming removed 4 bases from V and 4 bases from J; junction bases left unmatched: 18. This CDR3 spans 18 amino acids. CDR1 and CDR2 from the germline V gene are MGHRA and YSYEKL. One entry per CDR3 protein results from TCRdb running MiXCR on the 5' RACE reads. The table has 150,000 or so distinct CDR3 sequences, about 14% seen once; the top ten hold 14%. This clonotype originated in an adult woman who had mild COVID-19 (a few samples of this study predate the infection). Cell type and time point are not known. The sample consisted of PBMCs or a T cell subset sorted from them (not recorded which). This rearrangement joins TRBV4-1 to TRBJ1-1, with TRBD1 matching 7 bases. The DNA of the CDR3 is TGCGCCAGCAGCCTGGCGTCGAGACAGGGCGCCGTGTCCACTGAAGCTTTCTTT. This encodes CASSLASRQGAVSTEAFF.